The next 9 T cell receptor beta chains were all read from a single sample in a study of T cells in localized non-small cell lung cancer. Assay: immunoSEQ multiplex PCR; the TCRdb copy retains only in-frame clones and omits some. This sample has about 78,000 clones, with around four fifths found just once. The sample in question was peripheral blood, obtained before any cancer treatment. The receptor set was obtained from a man aged 35 to 69 with stage I lung adenocarcinoma.

The chain is built from TRBV27 and TRBJ2-2, with TRBD2 identical over 7 bases. Germline V gene sequence: CDR1 MNHEY, CDR2 SMNVEV (reference sequence). J lost 2 bases, V lost 6 bases, and 3 bases had no gene match. This CDR3 has 14 amino acids. The CDR3 DNA follows: TGTGCCAGCAGGCCGGGACTAAACACCGGGGAGCTGTTTTTT. Translated: CASRPGLNTGELFF.

This clone was counted only a few times. V and J are TRBV9 and TRBJ1-1; no clear D gene. Germline values: CDR1 SGDLS, CDR2 YYNGEE. This CDR3 contains 14 residues. Trimming stripped 0 bases from V and 1 base from J, with 7 bases between. The CDR3 region is CASSVEDENTEAFF. CDR3 DNA sequence: TGTGCCAGCAGCGTAGAGGACGAGAACACTGAAGCTTTCTTT.

The chain couples TRBV15 to TRBJ1-4, with unresolved D. V was trimmed by 0 bases and J by 10 bases, leaving 3 bases between them. The CDR3 totals 11 residues. In germline, CDR1 is LNHNV, CDR2 YYDKDF (reference sequence). This CDR3 reads CATSRDLKLFF. The CDR3 bases are TGTGCCACCAGCAGAGATTTAAAACTGTTTTTT.

This rearrangement joins TRBV7-9 to TRBJ2-1; D might be TRBD2 (5 bases). The germline CDR1 and CDR2 sequences are SEHNR and FQNEAQ (reference sequence). The ends were cut back, 2 bases at V and 8 bases at J, with 7 bases in the middle. The CDR3 spans 12 residues. CDR3 DNA sequence: TGTGCCAGCAGCTTATTTAGCGATGAGCAGTTCTTC. Its translation is CASSLFSDEQFF.

This clone has a handful of counts. This chain connects TRBV7-3 to TRBJ2-5, with TRBD2 matching 8 bases. This CDR3 comprises 15 residues. The junction had 7 bases not matched to a gene; V was cut back by 0 bases and J by 7 bases. Germline assignment: CDR1 SGHTA and CDR2 FQGTGA. CDR3: CASSLTAGAASTQYF. The DNA of the CDR3 is TGTGCCAGCAGCTTAACAGCGGGAGCGGCGTCGACCCAGTACTTC.

This clone showed up just once. The genes are TRBV5-4 and TRBJ2-7; a possible D gene is TRBD1 (6 bases). This CDR3 has 16 residues. The germline CDR1 and CDR2 sequences are SGHNT and YYREEE (reference sequence). Deletions cut 0 bases from V and 2 bases from J, with 15 bases between. CDR3 in amino acids: CASSLAKDWTAYEQYF. The CDR3 nucleotides read TGTGCCAGCAGCTTGGCTAAAGATTGGACAGCCTACGAGCAGTACTTC. Full variable domain (rest looked up from reference TRBV5-4 and TRBJ2-7): ETGVTQSPTHLIKTRGQQVTLRCSSQSGHNTVSWYQQALGQGPQFIFQYYREEENGRGNFPPRFSGLQFPNYSSELNVNALELDDSALYLCASSLAKDWTAYEQYFGPGTRLTVT.

The chain uses TRBV28 and TRBJ1-2; D possibly corresponds to TRBD1 (6 bases). The V gene's germline CDR1 is MDHEN and CDR2 SYDVKM. The CDR3 is 12 amino acids. The ends were cut back, 6 bases at V and 3 bases at J, with 8 bases in the middle. The chain's CDR3 is CASSRGYYGYTF. The CDR3 nucleotides read TGTGCCAGCAGCAGGGGATACTATGGCTACACCTTC.

The chain recombines TRBV6-6 with TRBJ1-5; D gene uncertain. Between the trimmed V and J ends, which lost 6 bases and 3 bases, there was a span of 15 bases. The CDR3 is 15 residues long. Germline V gene lookup returns CDR1 MNHNY and CDR2 SVGAGI (reference sequence). The CDR3 DNA follows: TGTGCCAGCAGAGTGGACCAGTCCCCCAATCAGCCCCAGCATTTT. This codes for CASRVDQSPNQPQHF.

The V gene is TRBV5-1, the J gene TRBJ2-5, with 8 bases lining up with TRBD1. Germline CDR1 and CDR2: SGHRS and YFSETQ. V lost 6 bases and J lost 5; bases outside the gene matches: 12. CDR3 length: 15 amino acids. The CDR3 DNA reads as TGCGCCAGCACTCCGGACAGGGAGGTTCGGGAGACCCAGTACTTC. As protein: CASTPDREVRETQYF. Full variable domain (remainder filled in from reference TRBV5-1 and TRBJ2-5): KAGVTQTPRYLIKTRGQQVTLSCSPISGHRSVSWYQQTPGQGLQFLFEYFSETQRNKGNFPGRFSGRQFSNSRSEMNVSTLELGDSALYLCASTPDREVRETQYFGPGTRLLVL.